This T cell receptor beta chain was identified in a study of blood T cell repertoires in COVID-19 (TCRdb year 2020). Regarding the complete study: The collaborator samples originated in the United States, Italy and Spain and spanned the acute and convalescent phases of COVID-19. Sample metadata almost always included a de-identified subject ID, COVID-19 status, age in years and sex. Samples came from the ongoing ImmuneRACE study (first 160 participants) plus 1,254 subjects from 6 global collaborators. The repertoires were released in a freely available public database intended as a resource for research on the immune response to SARS-CoV-2. Subjects who had been exposed to COVID-19, were actively infected with it, or had recovered from it provided the deeply sampled blood TCRbeta repertoires that made up the dataset. The material from the prospective study consisted of cDNA or gDNA derived from T cells, B-cell-depleted T cells, or PBMCs. Where HLA class I and class II types were available, the types were taken from metadata supplied by the sample provider, not from assay-based typing.

What the research found in general, with its limitations: Clinical and demographic metadata were provided uncurated, with the amount varying by source and participant.

The CDR3, cysteine through phenylalanine, is 13 amino acids long. Only CDR3 DNA remains: 39 bases, in frame from the first base. The trim is 2 bases for V and 5 bases for J, with a gap of 8 bases between the germline ends. Reading the germline V gene gives CDR1 SGHVS and CDR2 FQNEAQ. As for this clone: Its antigen is still unknown. No much larger clone is present one base from it, and per-base qualities are unavailable.

A second Seattle source provided samples from volunteer blood donors who had recovered from COVID-19. Collaborating institutions collected whole blood in K2EDTA tubes following their own protocols. For TCRbeta analysis, collaborator samples were shipped as frozen whole blood, as isolated PBMCs, or as DNA extracted from either sample type. The immunoSEQ Assay, a bias-controlled multiplex PCR, was used to amplify TCRbeta CDR3 regions from genomic DNA. Processing in the source paper ran as follows. Within the assay, amplification of reference gene primers was used to estimate how many nucleated cells each sample contained. Sequence reads were collapsed and filtered to measure the absolute abundance of every unique TCRbeta CDR3 rearrangement. Productive Simpson clonality was computed per sample as the square root of Simpson's diversity index over productive rearrangements. Not all clones reach the TCRdb copy of this immuneACCESS table, which keeps in-frame sequences only. Checked studies attribute under half of the gap to unresolved V genes and leave the rest unexplained. V, J and clone size were drawn from that table, and D and trimming were deduced from the DNA. The sample table lists under 350,000 clones, about four fifths of them with a count of one. The top ten clones comprise approximately 10% of the sample.

This TCR was sampled from a woman between 50 and 59 years old who had recovered from COVID-19. The chain was built from TRBV7-8 and TRBJ2-3, with an unclear D gene assignment. The source material was peripheral blood. This receptor carries the CDR3 CASSLPPQDTQYF. The DNA sequence is as follows: TGTGCCAGCAGCTTACCTCCACAAGATACGCAGTATTTT.